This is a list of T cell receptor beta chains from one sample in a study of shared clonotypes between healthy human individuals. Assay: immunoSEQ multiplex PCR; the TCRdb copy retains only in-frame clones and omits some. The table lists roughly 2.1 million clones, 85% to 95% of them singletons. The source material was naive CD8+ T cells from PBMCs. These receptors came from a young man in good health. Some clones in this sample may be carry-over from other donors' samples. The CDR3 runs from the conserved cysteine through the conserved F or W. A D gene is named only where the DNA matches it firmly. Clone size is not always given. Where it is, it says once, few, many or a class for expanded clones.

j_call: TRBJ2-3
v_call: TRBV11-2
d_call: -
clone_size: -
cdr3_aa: CASSLDEGEKDTQYF
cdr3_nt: TGTGCCAGCAGCTTAGATGAGGGAGAGAAAGATACGCAGTATTTT

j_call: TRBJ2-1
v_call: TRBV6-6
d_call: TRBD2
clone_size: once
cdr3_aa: CASRELAGGRRNEQFF
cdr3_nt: TGTGCCAGCAGGGAGCTAGCGGGAGGGCGACGAAATGAGCAGTTCTTC

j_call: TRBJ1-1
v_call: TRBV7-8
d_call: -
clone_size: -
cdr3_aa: CASSLVRGDMNTEAFF
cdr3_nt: TGTGCCAGCAGCTTAGTAAGGGGGGACATGAACACTGAAGCTTTCTTT

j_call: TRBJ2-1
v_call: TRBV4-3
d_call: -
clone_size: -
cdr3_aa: CASSHAPFGGEDSGEQFF
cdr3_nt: TGCGCCAGCAGCCATGCCCCATTTGGGGGGGAGGACAGCGGCGAGCAGTTCTTC

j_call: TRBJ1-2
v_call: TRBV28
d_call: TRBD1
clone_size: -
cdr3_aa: CASSFDRGQRGYGYTF
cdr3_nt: TGTGCCAGCAGTTTTGACAGGGGGCAACGAGGCTATGGCTACACCTTC

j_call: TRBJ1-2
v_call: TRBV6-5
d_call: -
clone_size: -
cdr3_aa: CASSYQGRPAYGYTF
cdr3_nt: TGTGCCAGCAGTTACCAAGGGAGACCCGCCTATGGCTACACCTTC

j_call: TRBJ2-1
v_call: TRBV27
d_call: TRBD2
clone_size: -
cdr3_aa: CASSLASETSGYNEQFF
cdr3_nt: TGTGCCAGCAGTTTAGCGTCTGAGACTAGCGGCTACAATGAGCAGTTCTTC

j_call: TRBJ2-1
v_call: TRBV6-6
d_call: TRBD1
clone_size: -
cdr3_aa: CASSYSQGASYNEQFF
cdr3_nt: TGTGCCAGCAGTTACTCGCAGGGGGCTTCCTACAATGAGCAGTTCTTC

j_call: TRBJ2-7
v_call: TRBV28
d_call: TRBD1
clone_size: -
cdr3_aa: CASSLRSGRQGQNPLYEQYF
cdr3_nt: TGTGCCAGCAGTTTAAGGAGCGGCAGACAGGGACAAAACCCCCTATACGAGCAGTACTTC

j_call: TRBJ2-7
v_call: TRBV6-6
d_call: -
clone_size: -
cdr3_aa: CASGRTEVDEQYF
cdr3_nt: TGTGCCAGCGGTAGGACAGAGGTTGACGAGCAGTACTTC

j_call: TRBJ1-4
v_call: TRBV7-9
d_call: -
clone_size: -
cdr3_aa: CASSLGTEKLFF
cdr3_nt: TGTGCCAGCAGCTTAGGGACCGAAAAACTGTTTTTT

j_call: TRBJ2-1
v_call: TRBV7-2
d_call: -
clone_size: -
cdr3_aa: CASSARWTSAYNEQFF
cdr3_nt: TGTGCCAGCAGCGCACGGTGGACTTCAGCTTACAATGAGCAGTTCTTC

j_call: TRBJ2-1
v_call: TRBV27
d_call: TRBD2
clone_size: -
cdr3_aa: CASSLLAEHEQFF
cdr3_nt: TGTGCCAGCAGTTTGCTAGCGGAGCATGAGCAGTTCTTC

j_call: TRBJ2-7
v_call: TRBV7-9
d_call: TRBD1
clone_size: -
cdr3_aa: CASSPSQGARYEQYF
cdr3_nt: TGTGCCAGCAGCCCTAGCCAGGGGGCCCGCTACGAGCAGTACTTC

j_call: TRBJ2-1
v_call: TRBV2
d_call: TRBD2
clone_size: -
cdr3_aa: CAQRVPGLGYEQFF
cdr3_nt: TGTGCCCAAAGGGTCCCGGGACTAGGATATGAGCAGTTCTTC

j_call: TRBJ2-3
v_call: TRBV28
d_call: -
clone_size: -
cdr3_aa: CASREVGGTDTQYF
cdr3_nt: TGTGCCAGCAGGGAGGTTGGCGGTACAGATACGCAGTATTTT

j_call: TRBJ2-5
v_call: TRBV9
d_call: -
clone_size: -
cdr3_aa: CASSVSGTRETQYF
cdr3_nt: TGTGCCAGCAGCGTAAGTGGGACCCGGGAGACCCAGTACTTC

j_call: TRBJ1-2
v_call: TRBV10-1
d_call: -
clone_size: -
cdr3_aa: CASSEPVGQNYGYTF
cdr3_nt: TGCGCCAGCAGTGAGCCGGTGGGTCAGAACTATGGCTACACCTTC

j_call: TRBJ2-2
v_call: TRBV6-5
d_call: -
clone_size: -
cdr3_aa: CASSYQDGNTGELFF
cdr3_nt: TGTGCCAGCAGTTACCAGGATGGGAACACCGGGGAGCTGTTTTTT

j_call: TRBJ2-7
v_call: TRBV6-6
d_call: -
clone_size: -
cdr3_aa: CASSYSKPGGHEQYF
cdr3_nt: TGTGCCAGCAGTTACTCGAAGCCGGGGGGCCACGAGCAGTACTTC

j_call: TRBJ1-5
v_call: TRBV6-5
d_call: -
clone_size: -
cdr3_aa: CASSYSQGGNQPQHF
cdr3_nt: TGTGCCAGCAGTTACTCACAGGGTGGCAATCAGCCCCAGCATTTT

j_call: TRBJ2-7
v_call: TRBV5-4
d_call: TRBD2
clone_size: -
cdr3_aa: CASSPGRGGIYEQYF
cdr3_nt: TGTGCCAGCAGCCCGGGGCGGGGAGGGATCTACGAGCAGTACTTC

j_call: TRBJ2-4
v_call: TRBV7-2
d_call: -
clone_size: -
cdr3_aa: CASSSGAGEPKNIQYF
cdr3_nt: TGTGCCAGCAGCTCTGGGGCAGGGGAGCCCAAAAACATTCAGTACTTC

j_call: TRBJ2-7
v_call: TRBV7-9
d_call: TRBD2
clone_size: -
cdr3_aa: CASRSGLAGEYEQYF
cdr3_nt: TGTGCCAGCAGATCCGGACTAGCGGGAGAGTACGAGCAGTACTTC

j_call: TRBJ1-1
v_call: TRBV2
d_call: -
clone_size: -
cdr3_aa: CASSANSGNTEAFF
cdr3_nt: TGTGCCAGCAGTGCTAACAGCGGGAACACTGAAGCTTTCTTT

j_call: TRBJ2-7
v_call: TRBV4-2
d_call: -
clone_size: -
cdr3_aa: CASSQARRDLAGTYEQYF
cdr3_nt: TGTGCCAGCAGCCAAGCTCGAAGGGATCTCGCGGGGACCTACGAGCAGTACTTC

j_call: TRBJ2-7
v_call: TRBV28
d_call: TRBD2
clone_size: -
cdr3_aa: CASSWTGLAGGTTTYEQYF
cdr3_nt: TGTGCCAGCAGTTGGACAGGACTAGCGGGAGGCACTACTACCTACGAGCAGTACTTC

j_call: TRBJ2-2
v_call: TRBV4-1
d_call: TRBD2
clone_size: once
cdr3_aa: CASSQERRTSGSRNGELFF
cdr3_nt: TGCGCCAGCAGCCAAGAGAGGCGGACTAGCGGGAGCCGGAACGGGGAGCTGTTTTTT

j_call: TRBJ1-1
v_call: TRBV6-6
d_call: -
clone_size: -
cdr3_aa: CASTPGGPTEAFF
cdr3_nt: TGTGCCAGCACCCCCGGGGGCCCCACTGAAGCTTTCTTT

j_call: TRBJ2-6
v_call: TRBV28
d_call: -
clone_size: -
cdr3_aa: CASSTGPVVGANVLTF
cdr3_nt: TGTGCCAGCAGTACCGGGCCCGTCGTCGGGGCCAACGTCCTGACTTTC

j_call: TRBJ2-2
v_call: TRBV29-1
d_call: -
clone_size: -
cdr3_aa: CSVAGVSRANTGELFF
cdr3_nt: TGCAGCGTTGCTGGGGTCAGCAGGGCGAACACCGGGGAGCTGTTTTTT

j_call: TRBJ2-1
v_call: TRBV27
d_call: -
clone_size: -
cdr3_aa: CASSFGYNEQFF
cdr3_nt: TGTGCCAGCAGTTTTGGGTACAATGAGCAGTTCTTC

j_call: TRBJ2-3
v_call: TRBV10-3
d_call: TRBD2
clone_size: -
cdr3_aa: CAISEATSRSTDTQYF
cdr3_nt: TGTGCCATCAGTGAGGCGACTAGCCGGAGCACAGATACGCAGTATTTT

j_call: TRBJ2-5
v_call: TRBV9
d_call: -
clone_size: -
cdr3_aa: CASSVGTPQWETQYF
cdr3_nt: TGTGCCAGCAGCGTGGGGACTCCTCAATGGGAGACCCAGTACTTC

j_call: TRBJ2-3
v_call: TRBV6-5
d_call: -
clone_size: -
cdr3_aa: CASIGGNTQYF
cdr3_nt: TGTGCCAGCATTGGCGGGAATACGCAGTATTTT

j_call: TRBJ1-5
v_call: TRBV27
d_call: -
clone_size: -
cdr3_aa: CASSLYGRGQPQHF
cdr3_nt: TGTGCCAGCAGTTTATACGGAAGGGGGCAGCCCCAGCATTTT

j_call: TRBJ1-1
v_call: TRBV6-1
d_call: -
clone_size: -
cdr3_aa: CASRPRQVNTEAFF
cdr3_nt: TGTGCCAGCAGACCTAGACAAGTGAACACTGAAGCTTTCTTT

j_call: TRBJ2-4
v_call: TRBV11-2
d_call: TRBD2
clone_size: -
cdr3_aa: CASSFGLAGGLTRLQYF
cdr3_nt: TGTGCCAGCAGCTTTGGACTAGCGGGAGGCCTCACACGTCTTCAGTACTTC

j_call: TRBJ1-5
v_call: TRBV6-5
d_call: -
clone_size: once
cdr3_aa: CASSSRVTGRNQPQHF
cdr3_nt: TGTGCCAGCAGTTCTAGGGTTACCGGGAGGAATCAGCCCCAGCATTTT

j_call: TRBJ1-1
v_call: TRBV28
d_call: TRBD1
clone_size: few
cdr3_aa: CASGTTGGAGEAFF
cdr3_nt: TGTGCCAGCGGAACCACAGGGGGCGCGGGTGAAGCTTTCTTT

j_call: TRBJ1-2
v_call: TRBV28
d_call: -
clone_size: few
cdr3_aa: CASSRSYGYTF
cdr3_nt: TGTGCCAGCAGCCGGAGCTATGGCTACACCTTC

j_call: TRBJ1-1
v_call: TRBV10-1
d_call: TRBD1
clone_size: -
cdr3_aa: CASRLLQGPNTEAFF
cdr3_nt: TGCGCCAGCAGACTCTTACAGGGGCCGAACACTGAAGCTTTCTTT